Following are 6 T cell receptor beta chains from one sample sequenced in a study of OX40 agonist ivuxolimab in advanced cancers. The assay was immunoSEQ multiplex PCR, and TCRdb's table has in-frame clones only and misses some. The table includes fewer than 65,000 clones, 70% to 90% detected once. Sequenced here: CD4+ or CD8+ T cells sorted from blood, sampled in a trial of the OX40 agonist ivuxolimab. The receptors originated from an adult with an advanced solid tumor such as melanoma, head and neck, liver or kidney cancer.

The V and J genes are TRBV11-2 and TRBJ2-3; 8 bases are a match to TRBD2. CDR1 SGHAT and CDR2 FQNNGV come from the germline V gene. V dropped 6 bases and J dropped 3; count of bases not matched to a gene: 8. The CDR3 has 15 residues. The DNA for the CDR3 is TGTGCCAGCAGGTCTAGCGGGCGGAGAACAGATACGCAGTATTTT. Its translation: CASRSSGRRTDTQYF.

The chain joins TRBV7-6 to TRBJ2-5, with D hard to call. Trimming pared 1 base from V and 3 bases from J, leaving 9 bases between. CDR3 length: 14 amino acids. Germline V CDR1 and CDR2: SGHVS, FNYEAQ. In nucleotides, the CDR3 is TGTGCCAGCAGCTTAGGCAGAAAAGAAGAGACCCAGTACTTC. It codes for CASSLGRKEETQYF. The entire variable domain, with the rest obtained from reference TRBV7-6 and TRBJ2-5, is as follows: GAGVSQSPRYKVTKRGQDVALRCDPISGHVSLYWYRQALGQGPEFLTYFNYEAQQDKSGLPNDRFSAERPEGSISTLTIQRTEQRDSAMYRCASSLGRKEETQYFGPGTRLLVL.

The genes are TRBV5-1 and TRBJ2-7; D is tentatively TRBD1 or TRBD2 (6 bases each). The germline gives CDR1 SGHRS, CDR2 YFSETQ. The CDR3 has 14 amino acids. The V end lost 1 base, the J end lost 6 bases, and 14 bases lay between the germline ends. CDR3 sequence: CASSLSGRGGEQYF. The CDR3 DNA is TGCGCCAGCAGCTTGAGCGGCAGGGGAGGCGAGCAGTACTTC.

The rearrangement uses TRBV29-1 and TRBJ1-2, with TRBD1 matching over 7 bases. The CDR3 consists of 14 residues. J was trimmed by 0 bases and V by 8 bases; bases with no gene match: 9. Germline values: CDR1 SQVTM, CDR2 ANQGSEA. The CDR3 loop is CSIGTAEANYGYTF. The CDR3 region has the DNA TGCAGCATCGGGACAGCTGAAGCTAACTATGGCTACACCTTC. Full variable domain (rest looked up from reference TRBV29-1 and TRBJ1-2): SAVISQKPSRDICQRGTSLTIQCQVDSQVTMMFWYRQQPGQSLTLIATANQGSEATYESGFVIDKFPISRPNLTFSTLTVSNMSPEDSSIYLCSIGTAEANYGYTFGSGTRLTVV.

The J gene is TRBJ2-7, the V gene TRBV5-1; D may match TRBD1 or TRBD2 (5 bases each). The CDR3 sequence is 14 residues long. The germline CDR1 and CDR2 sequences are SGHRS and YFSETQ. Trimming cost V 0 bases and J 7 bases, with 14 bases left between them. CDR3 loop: CASSLGRGRSEQYF. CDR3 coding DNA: TGCGCCAGCAGCTTGGGAAGGGGACGTTCTGAGCAGTACTTC.

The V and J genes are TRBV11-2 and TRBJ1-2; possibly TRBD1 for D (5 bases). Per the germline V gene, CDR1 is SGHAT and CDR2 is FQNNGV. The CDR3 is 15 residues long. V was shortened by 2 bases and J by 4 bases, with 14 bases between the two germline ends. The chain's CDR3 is CASSLPGPSGYGYTF. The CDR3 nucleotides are TGTGCCAGCAGCTTACCGGGGCCGTCCGGCTATGGCTACACCTTC.